The source of this TCR beta chain is a study of OX40 agonist ivuxolimab in advanced cancers. A note on the overall study: Ivuxolimab was an agonistic, fully human IgG2 monoclonal antibody directed against OX40 (CD134), a costimulatory receptor. Intravenous ivuxolimab was administered to patients every 2 weeks at six dose levels: 0.01, 0.1, 0.3, 1.5, 3 and 10 mg/kg. Of the roughly 51 dose-escalation patients, hepatocellular carcinoma was present in about 20, melanoma in approximately 15, renal cell carcinoma in 9 and head and neck cancer in 9. In the dose-escalation cohort, roughly 82% of patients were male, and the mean age was 60 years with a range of about 20 to 80. Prior anti-PD-1, anti-PD-L1 or anti-CTLA-4 therapy was permitted, and approximately 39% of dose-escalation patients had received checkpoint inhibitors. Three dose-escalation patients achieved partial responses, one with hepatocellular carcinoma and two with cutaneous melanoma. Peripheral TCRbeta sequencing was intended to test whether TCR sequence diversity was altered and clonal T-cell expansion was caused by ivuxolimab. The paper reports the monotherapy dose-escalation portion (N of about 54 patients) of the phase I ivuxolimab trial. What the work shows at the level of the full study, not this receptor alone: Low levels of normalized T-cell clonal expansion were also seen in some patients who did not respond. At doses of 0.1 to 3.0 mg/kg, clonal expansion of both CD4+ and CD8+ T cells in blood was seen between baseline and week 6. Partial responders in the 0.1-3.0 mg/kg groups had among the lowest normalized peripheral clonal expansion, especially among CD8+ T cells. On average, CD8+ T cells showed more expanded clones than CD4+ T cells after ivuxolimab. The antigen specificity of the peripheral T cells that underwent clonal expansion was not determined.

Points on this clone: The clone's antigen remains unknown. The input lacks base qualities; no much larger clone sits a single base away.

Patients with autoimmune disease history or receiving systemic immunosuppression were excluded from the trial. Peripheral blood for TCR sequencing was drawn from every dose cohort at baseline, at cycle 4 day 1 and at cycle 7 day 1. The samples were drawn from a first-in-human, open-label, multicenter phase I dose-escalation trial of ivuxolimab. The trial enrolled adults with locally advanced or metastatic head and neck squamous cell, hepatocellular, melanoma or renal cell carcinoma. CD4+ and CD8+ T cells were sorted separately from peripheral blood before TCR sequencing. The CDR3 goes from the cysteine to the phenylalanine over 16 residues. The DNA shown is the 48-base CDR3, in frame from base 1. Per the germline V gene, MGHDK is the CDR1 and SYGVNS is the CDR2. V has 2 bases trimmed and J has 0 bases trimmed; junction bases matching no gene number 2. To sequence the TCRbeta CDR3 region, genomic DNA was isolated from the sorted cells. The immunoSEQ Assay was used to sequence the TCRbeta CDR3 regions. The clones in this table, taken by TCRdb from immuneACCESS, are in-frame only. Not every clone is retained; where verified, under half of the shortfall comes from an unresolved V gene, and the cause of the rest is unknown. This sample lists approximately 88,000 clones; approximately 91% were detected once. Together, the top ten hold 0.25% to 0.3% of the sample.

The V gene is TRBV25-1 and the J gene is TRBJ2-1; 9 central nucleotides agree with TRBD2. This clonotype was sampled from an adult with an advanced solid tumor such as melanoma, head and neck, liver or kidney cancer. The input for sequencing was CD4+ or CD8+ T cells sorted from blood, taken in a trial of the OX40 agonist ivuxolimab. The sequenced DNA is TGTGCCAGCAGTGAACTAGCGGGGAGCTCCTACAATGAGCAGTTCTTC. This translates into CASSELAGSSYNEQFF.